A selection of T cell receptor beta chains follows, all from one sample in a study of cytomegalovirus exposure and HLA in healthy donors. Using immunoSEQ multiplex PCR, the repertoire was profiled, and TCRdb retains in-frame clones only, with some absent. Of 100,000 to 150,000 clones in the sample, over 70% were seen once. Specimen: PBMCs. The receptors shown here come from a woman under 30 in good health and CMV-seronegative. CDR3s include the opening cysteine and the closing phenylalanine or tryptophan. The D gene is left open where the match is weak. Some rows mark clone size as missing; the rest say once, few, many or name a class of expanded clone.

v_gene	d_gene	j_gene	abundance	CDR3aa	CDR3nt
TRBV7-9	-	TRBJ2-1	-	CASSLAAGGHNEQFF	TGTGCCAGCAGCTTAGCCGCCGGGGGGCACAATGAGCAGTTCTTC
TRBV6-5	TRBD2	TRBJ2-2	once	CASTPGSGSQRELFF	TGTGCCAGCACCCCGGGTAGCGGGAGTCAACGGGAGCTGTTTTTT
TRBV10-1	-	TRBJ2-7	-	CASSEVQPGGEQYF	TGCGCCAGCAGTGAGGTACAGCCCGGGGGCGAGCAGTACTTC
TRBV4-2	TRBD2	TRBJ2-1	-	CASSSFVIAGGAYNEQFF	TGTGCCAGCAGCAGTTTTGTCATCGCGGGGGGAGCCTACAATGAGCAGTTCTTC
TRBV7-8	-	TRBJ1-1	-	CASSLRSAGALNTEAFF	TGTGCCAGCAGCTTAAGGTCGGCAGGGGCGTTGAACACTGAAGCTTTCTTT
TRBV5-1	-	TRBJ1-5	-	CASSLQGSPPQHF	TGCGCCAGCAGCTTGCAAGGGAGCCCGCCCCAGCATTTT
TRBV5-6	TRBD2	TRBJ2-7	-	CASSYSPYSGSHEQYF	TGTGCCAGCAGCTACAGCCCCTATAGCGGGAGCCACGAGCAGTACTTC
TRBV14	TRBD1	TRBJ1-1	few	CASSQEGTGKRPEAFF	TGTGCCAGCAGCCAAGAAGGGACAGGCAAGCGTCCTGAAGCTTTCTTT
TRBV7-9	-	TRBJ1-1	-	CASSLAGEDTEAFF	TGTGCCAGCAGCTTAGCAGGGGAGGACACTGAAGCTTTCTTT
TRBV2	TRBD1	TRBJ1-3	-	CASSLFTYWDSFSGNTIYF	TGTGCCAGCAGTCTTTTTACCTATTGGGACAGCTTCTCTGGAAACACCATATATTTT
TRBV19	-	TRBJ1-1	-	CASATSVNTEAFF	TGTGCCAGTGCCACGAGTGTGAACACTGAAGCTTTCTTT
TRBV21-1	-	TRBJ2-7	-	CASSKVGPYEQYF	TGTGCCAGCAGCAAAGTGGGGCCCTACGAGCAGTACTTC
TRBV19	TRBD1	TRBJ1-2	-	CASSIGGQGAYGYTF	TGTGCCAGTAGTATCGGGGGACAGGGGGCTTATGGCTACACCTTC
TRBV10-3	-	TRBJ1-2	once	CAISGKLREGQKTEGYTF	TGTGCCATCAGTGGTAAATTGCGGGAGGGACAAAAGACTGAGGGCTACACCTTC
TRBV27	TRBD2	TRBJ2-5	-	CASSLNPSGEETQYF	TGTGCCAGCAGTTTAAACCCTAGCGGCGAAGAGACCCAGTACTTC
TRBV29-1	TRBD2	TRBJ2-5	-	CSTSGEETQYF	TGCAGCACTAGCGGTGAAGAGACCCAGTACTTC
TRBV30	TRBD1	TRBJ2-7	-	CAWSGRQGAIYEQYF	TGTGCCTGGAGTGGGAGACAGGGGGCAATATACGAGCAGTACTTC
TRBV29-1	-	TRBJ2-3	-	CSSSQSSPDTQYF	TGCAGCTCTTCACAGTCAAGCCCAGATACGCAGTATTTT
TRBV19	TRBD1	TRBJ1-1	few	CASSTIQGAGTTEAFF	TGTGCCAGTAGTACCATACAGGGGGCTGGAACGACTGAAGCTTTCTTT
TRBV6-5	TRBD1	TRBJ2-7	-	CASRSTGGGLHEQYF	TGTGCCAGCAGATCCACAGGGGGCGGCCTCCACGAGCAGTACTTC
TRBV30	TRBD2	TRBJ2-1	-	CAWSASGVLAFYEQFF	TGTGCCTGGAGTGCTAGCGGGGTACTAGCATTCTATGAGCAGTTCTTC
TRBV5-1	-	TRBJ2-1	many	CASSPDTTGNEQFF	TGCGCCAGCAGCCCGGACACTACGGGCAATGAGCAGTTCTTC
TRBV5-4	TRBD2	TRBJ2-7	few	CASSLPGLAAGEQYF	TGTGCCAGCAGTTTACCGGGACTAGCGGCTGGCGAGCAGTACTTC
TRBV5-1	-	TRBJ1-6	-	CASSLSADNSPLHF	TGCGCCAGCAGCTTGAGTGCAGATAATTCACCCCTCCACTTT
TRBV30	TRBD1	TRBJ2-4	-	CAFGRGQGLNIQYF	TGTGCCTTTGGGAGGGGACAGGGGTTGAACATTCAGTACTTC
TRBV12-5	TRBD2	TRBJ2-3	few	CASGSLAGVNTQYF	TGTGCTAGTGGTTCACTAGCGGGAGTGAATACGCAGTATTTT